The clone carrying this T cell receptor (beta chain) was recorded once. This specimen belongs to a study of blood T cell repertoires in COVID-19. For the study at large: Spain, Italy and the United States supplied samples that represented acute and convalescent COVID-19. Nucleic acid was either cDNA or gDNA, and it came from T cells, B-cell-depleted T cells, or PBMCs.

V was pared by 3 bases and J by 7 bases, with 22 bases between. Germline CDR1 is SGHTS and CDR2 is YDEGEE. This CDR3 comprises 16 residues. Under the authors' procedure: Estimates of nucleated cell counts were drawn from the amplification of reference gene primers. Sequencing used immunoSEQ multiplex PCR; TCRdb keeps in-frame clones, though not all of them. Clone size and the V and J calls come from that table; the DNA yielded D and trimming. This table holds fewer than 120,000 clones, approximately 65% found once. The chain links TRBV5-8 to TRBJ1-1, with D perhaps matching TRBD1 (6 bases). The sequence was collected from a woman in her sixties with acute or convalescent COVID-19. The source material was peripheral blood. CDR3 coding DNA: TGTGCCAGCAGCTCAAACAGGGTGATAATGGCCCGTGAAGCTTTCTTT. Translating it yields CASSSNRVIMAREAFF.